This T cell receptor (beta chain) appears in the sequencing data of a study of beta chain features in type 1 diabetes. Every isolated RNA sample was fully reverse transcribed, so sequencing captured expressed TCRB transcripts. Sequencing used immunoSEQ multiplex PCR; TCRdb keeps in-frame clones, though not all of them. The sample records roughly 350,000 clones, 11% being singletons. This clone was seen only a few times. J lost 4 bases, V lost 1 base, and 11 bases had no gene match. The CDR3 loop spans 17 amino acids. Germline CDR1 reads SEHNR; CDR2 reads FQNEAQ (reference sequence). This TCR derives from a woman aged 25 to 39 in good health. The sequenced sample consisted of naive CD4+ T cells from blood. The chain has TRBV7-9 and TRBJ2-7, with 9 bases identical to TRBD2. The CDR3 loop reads CASSLGGTSKHSYEQYF. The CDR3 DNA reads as TGTGCCAGCAGCTTAGGCGGGACTAGCAAACATTCGTACGAGCAGTACTTC.